This T cell receptor (beta chain) was observed in a study of cytomegalovirus exposure and HLA in healthy donors. The PCR was carried out with 60 Vbeta primers and 13 Jbeta primers. The data were produced by immunoSEQ multiplex PCR, yet TCRdb's version contains in-frame clones alone and is incomplete. The sample shows some 150,000 clones, more than 70% of them seen only once. Study-wide points: Based on reports, TCR beta sequences accurately predicted HLA-A and HLA-B alleles for most subjects. Many donors shared some public TCRs, even though most TCR sequences were rare.

The length of the CDR3 is 17 residues. Germline CDR1 reads SEHNR; CDR2 reads FQNEAQ (reference sequence). V dropped 5 bases and J dropped 2; count of bases not matched to a gene: 6. Comment on this clone: Its antigen is still unknown.

V is TRBV7-9 and J is TRBJ2-1, with TRBD2 identical over 13 bases. Material for sequencing was PBMCs. This sequence was found in a woman between 40 and 55 years old in good health and CMV-seronegative. The CDR3 loop reads CASSARTSGGPYNEQFF. The CDR3 DNA sequence: TGTGCCAGCAGCGCCCGGACTAGCGGGGGACCCTACAATGAGCAGTTCTTC.